The 9 T cell receptor beta chains listed next were all sequenced from one sample in a study of T-cell memory formation after mild COVID-19. Each CDR3 protein gets one entry after TCRdb re-called the 5' RACE reads with MiXCR. Among about 310,000 distinct CDR3 sequences, roughly 15% were seen once, and the ten largest hold roughly a fifth. The specimen was PBMCs or a T cell subset sorted from them (not recorded which). The receptors here all came from a man aged 18 to 30 who had mild COVID-19 (a few samples of this study predate the infection). Cell type and time point are not known.

This clonotype has more than one count but fewer than ten. The V gene is TRBV18, the J gene TRBJ2-7; TRBD1 is a possible D gene (6 bases). CDR3 length: 13 amino acids. V lost 6 bases, J lost 2 bases, and 11 bases lay in between. From germline, CDR1 is KGHSH and CDR2 LQKENI. The CDR3 here is CASSSGQTYEQYF. The CDR3, as DNA: TGTGCCAGCTCGTCAGGACAGACCTACGAGCAGTACTTC.

The chain carries TRBV5-1 and TRBJ2-7; no definite D call. Germline V CDR1 and CDR2: SGHRS, YFSETQ. Trimming removed 1 base from V and 5 bases from J, with 4 bases in between. The CDR3 is made up of 11 amino acids. CDR3 nucleotides: TGCGCCAGCAGCTTGTTACACGAGCAGTACTTC. This translates into CASSLLHEQYF.

The chain combines TRBV5-8 with TRBJ2-1; TRBD2 agrees at 8 bases. Germline CDR1 and CDR2: SGHTS and YDEGEE. CDR3 size: 15 residues. V lost 0 bases and J lost 7; bases outside the gene matches: 6. The CDR3 DNA sequence: TGTGCCAGCAGCTTGGAGGGACTAGGAGGAAATGAGCAGTTCTTC. Translating gives CASSLEGLGGNEQFF.

This rearrangement joins TRBV18 to TRBJ2-5; D remains ambiguous. Germline V gives CDR1 KGHSH, CDR2 LQKENI. There are 14 residues in the CDR3. V was clipped by 3 bases and J by 3 bases, with 11 bases between them. CDR3 region: CASSPLSGEETQYF. In DNA form, the CDR3 reads TGTGCCAGCTCACCCCTCTCAGGTGAAGAGACCCAGTACTTC.

This clonotype was detected many times. The rearrangement uses TRBV12-3 or TRBV12-4 and TRBJ2-2; no clear D. V lost 6 bases and J lost 4, with 15 bases in between. CDR3 length: 15 amino acids. The CDR3 loop reads CASSPTAYLTGELFF. The CDR3 DNA is TGTGCCAGCAGCCCGACGGCCTACCTCACCGGGGAGCTGTTTTTT.

V is TRBV3-1 and J is TRBJ2-5; unclear D gene. Per germline, CDR1 LGHDT and CDR2 YNNKEL (reference sequence). The CDR3 totals 12 residues. Trimming stripped 1 base from V and 5 bases from J, with 5 bases between. The CDR3 here is CASSQAWETQYF. The CDR3, as DNA: TGTGCCAGCAGCCAAGCCTGGGAGACCCAGTACTTC.

This clonotype was seen only a few times. The chain has TRBV28 and TRBJ2-1; weak D call: TRBD1 (5 bases). Germline V gene lookup returns CDR1 MDHEN and CDR2 SYDVKM. CDR3 length equals 13 residues. Trimming removed 0 bases from V and 7 bases from J, with 7 bases in between. The CDR3 spells CASSLWAGNEQFF. The DNA for the CDR3 is TGTGCCAGCAGTTTATGGGCAGGGAATGAGCAGTTCTTC.

This clonotype was found many times. The rearrangement links TRBV4-3 to TRBJ1-5; no clear D gene. Trimming left V 0 bases short and J 5 bases short, with 5 bases between. Germline CDR1 reads LGHNA; CDR2 reads YSLEER. This CDR3 has 13 amino acids. The CDR3 region is CASSQDRDQPQHF. Here the CDR3 DNA reads TGCGCCAGCAGCCAAGATAGGGATCAGCCCCAGCATTTT.

This clonotype has just a few counts. The chain couples TRBV7-3 to TRBJ1-2, with D perhaps TRBD1 (6 bases). The V gene's germline CDR1 is SGHTA and CDR2 FQGTGA. CDR3 size: 15 residues. The V and J ends lost 1 base and 3 bases respectively, with 12 bases between them. CDR3: CASSLNGAGDYGYTF. CDR3 DNA: TGTGCCAGCAGCTTAAACGGTGCAGGGGACTATGGCTACACCTTC.